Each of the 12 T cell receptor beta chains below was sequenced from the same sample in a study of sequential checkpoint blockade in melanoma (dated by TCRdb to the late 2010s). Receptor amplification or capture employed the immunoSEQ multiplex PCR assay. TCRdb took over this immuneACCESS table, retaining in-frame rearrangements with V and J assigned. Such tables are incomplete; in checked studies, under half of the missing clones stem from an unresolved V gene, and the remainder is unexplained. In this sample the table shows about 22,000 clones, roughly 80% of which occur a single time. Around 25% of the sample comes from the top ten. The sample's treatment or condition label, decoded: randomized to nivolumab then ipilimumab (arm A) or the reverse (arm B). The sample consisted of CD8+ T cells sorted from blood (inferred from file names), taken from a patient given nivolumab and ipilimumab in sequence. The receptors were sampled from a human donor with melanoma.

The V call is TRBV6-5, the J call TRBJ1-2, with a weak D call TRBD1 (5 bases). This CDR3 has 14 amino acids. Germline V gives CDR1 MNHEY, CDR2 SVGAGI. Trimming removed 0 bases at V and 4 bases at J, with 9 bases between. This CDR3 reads CASSYSEGSYGYTF. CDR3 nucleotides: TGTGCCAGCAGTTACTCGGAGGGGAGCTATGGCTACACCTTC.

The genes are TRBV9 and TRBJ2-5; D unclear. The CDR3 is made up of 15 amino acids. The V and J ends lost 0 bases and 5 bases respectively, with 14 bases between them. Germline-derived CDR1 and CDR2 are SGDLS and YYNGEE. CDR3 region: CASSVGSGVYETQYF. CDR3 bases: TGTGCCAGCAGCGTAGGGTCCGGAGTTTACGAGACCCAGTACTTC.

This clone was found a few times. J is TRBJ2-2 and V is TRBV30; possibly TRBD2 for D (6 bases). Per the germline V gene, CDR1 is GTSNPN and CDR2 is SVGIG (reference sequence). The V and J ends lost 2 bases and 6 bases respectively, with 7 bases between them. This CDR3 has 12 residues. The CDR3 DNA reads TGTGCCTGGAGTTGGGGGGCCGGGGAGCTGTTTTTT. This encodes CAWSWGAGELFF.

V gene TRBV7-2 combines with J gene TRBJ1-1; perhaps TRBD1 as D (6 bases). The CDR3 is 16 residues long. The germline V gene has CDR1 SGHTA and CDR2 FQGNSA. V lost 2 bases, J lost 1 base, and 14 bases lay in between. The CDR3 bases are TGTGCCAGCAGCTTACTTCGGGGACAAGGGAACACTGAAGCTTTCTTT. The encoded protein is CASSLLRGQGNTEAFF.

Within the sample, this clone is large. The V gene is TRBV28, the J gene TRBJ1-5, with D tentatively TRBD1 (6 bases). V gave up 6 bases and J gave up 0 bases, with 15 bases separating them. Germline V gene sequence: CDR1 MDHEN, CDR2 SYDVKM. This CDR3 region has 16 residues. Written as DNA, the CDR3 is TGTGCCAGCAGCTCGGACAGATACTATAGCAATCAGCCCCAGCATTTT. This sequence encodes CASSSDRYYSNQPQHF.

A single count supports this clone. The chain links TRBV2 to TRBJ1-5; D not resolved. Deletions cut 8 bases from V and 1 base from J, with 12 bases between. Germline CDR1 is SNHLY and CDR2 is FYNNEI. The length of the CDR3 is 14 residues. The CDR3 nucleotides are TGTGCCAGCTCCCACGGACTCAGCAATCAGCCCCAGCATTTT. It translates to CASSHGLSNQPQHF.

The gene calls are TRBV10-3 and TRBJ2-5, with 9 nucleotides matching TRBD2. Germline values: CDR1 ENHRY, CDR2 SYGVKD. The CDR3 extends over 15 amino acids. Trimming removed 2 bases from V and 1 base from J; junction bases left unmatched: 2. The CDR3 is CAISEAGGPQETQYF. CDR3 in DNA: TGTGCCATCAGTGAGGCGGGGGGGCCCCAAGAGACCCAGTACTTC.

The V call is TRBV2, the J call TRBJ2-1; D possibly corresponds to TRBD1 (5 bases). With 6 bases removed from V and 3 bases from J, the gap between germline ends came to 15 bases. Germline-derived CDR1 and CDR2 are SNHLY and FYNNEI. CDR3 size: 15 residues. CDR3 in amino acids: CASSHPLTVYNEQFF. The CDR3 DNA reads TGTGCCAGCAGCCACCCGTTGACAGTCTACAATGAGCAGTTCTTC.

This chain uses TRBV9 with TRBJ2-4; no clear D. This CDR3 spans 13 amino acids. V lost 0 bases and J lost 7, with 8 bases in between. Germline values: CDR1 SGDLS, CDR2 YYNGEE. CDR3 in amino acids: CASSVGRSNIQYF. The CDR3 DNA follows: TGTGCCAGCAGCGTAGGACGGAGTAACATTCAGTACTTC.

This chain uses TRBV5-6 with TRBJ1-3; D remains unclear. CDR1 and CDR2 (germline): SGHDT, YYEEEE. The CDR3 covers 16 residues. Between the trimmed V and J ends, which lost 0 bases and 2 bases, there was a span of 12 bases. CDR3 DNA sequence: TGTGCCAGCAGCTTGGCCAGAGAGGGAACTGGAAACACCATATATTTT. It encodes CASSLAREGTGNTIYF.

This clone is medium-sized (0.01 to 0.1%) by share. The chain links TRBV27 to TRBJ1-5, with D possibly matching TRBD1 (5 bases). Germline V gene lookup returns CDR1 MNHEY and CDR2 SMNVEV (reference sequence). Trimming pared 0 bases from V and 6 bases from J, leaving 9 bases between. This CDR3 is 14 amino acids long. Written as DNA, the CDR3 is TGTGCCAGCAGTTTATCCCAGGGTACTCAGCCCCAGCATTTT. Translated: CASSLSQGTQPQHF.

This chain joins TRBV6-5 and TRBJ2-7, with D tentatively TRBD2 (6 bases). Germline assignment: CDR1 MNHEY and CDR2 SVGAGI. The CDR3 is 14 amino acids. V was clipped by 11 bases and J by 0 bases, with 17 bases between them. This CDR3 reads CASAGTASSYEQYF. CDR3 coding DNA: TGTGCCTCCGCGGGGACGGCAAGCTCCTACGAGCAGTACTTC.